What follows describes a single TCR beta chain. As yet, its antigen is unknown. Stated time point: week 47, end of study. It was 300 ug of mutant IDH1 20-mer peptide that made up each vaccine dose, given with topical imiquimod. Donor tumors were new WHO grade 3 or 4 IDH1-mutant, ATRX-lost astrocytomas. This sample stems from a study of a mutant IDH1 vaccine in newly diagnosed glioma. At the level of the study: The start of vaccination came 4-6 weeks after radiotherapy alone, or with temozolomide cycles. Of treated patients, approximately 62% were men and roughly 38% women, averaging around 39 years.

The ends were cut back, 4 bases at V and 0 bases at J, with 11 bases in the middle. The length of the CDR3 is 16 residues. The germline V gene encodes CDR1 SGDLS and CDR2 YYNGEE. Data came from immunoSEQ multiplex PCR; TCRdb stores just in-frame clones and leaves some out. The profile shows tens of thousands of clones, 75% to 90% of them singletons. The sequence was collected from a woman between 45 and 65 years old with glioma. The V gene is TRBV9, the J gene TRBJ1-6, with a tentative D call TRBD1 (6 bases). Specimen: PBMCs, collected from a glioma patient whose treatment included an IDH1 peptide vaccine. The CDR3 region has the DNA TGTGCCAGCAGCCTAGCGGACAGCTCCTATAATTCACCCCTCCACTTT. Encoded protein: CASSLADSSYNSPLHF.